These T cell receptor beta chains were read from a single sample in a study of blood T cell repertoires in COVID-19. Sequencing used immunoSEQ multiplex PCR; TCRdb keeps in-frame clones, though not all of them. The data contain some 490,000 clones, more than 85% of them seen just once; the ten biggest clones take up just over 8%. Sequenced input: PBMCs or T cells enriched from blood (not recorded which). The receptors were sampled from a woman aged 60-70 years who had recovered from COVID-19. Both conserved end residues are part of each CDR3. Each record gives: V gene, clone size, J gene, D gene, CDR3 DNA, CDR3 protein. The D gene is left open where the match is weak. A clone size is listed for some rows: how often the clone was seen (once, few, many), or a class if it is expanded.

TRBV27,.,TRBJ2-1,.,TGTGCCAGCCGAAGCCCCTTACGGGGGAATAATGAGCAGTTCTTC,CASRSPLRGNNEQFF
TRBV19,many,TRBJ2-1,TRBD1,TGTGCCACCATGCTAGCCCCCCGACAGGGGGGTTACAATGAGCAGTTCTTC,CATMLAPRQGGYNEQFF
TRBV4-2,.,TRBJ2-3,.,TGTGCCAGCAGCCAGCCTAGTGGAGGGGATACGCAGTATTTT,CASSQPSGGDTQYF
TRBV27,.,TRBJ1-2,.,TGTGCCAGCAGTTTAAAAACAGGAGCTAACTATGGCTACACCTTC,CASSLKTGANYGYTF
TRBV12-5,few,TRBJ2-1,.,TGTGCTAGTGGTCAGGACTATCTTTCAAACAATGAGCAGTTCTTC,CASGQDYLSNNEQFF
TRBV2,.,TRBJ1-5,.,TGTGCCAGCAGAGCGAATAGCAATCAGCCCCAGCATTTT,CASRANSNQPQHF
TRBV7-2,few,TRBJ1-6,.,TGTGCCAGCAGCTTAGGGGTCACAGGGTTGGGTTCACCCCTCCACTTT,CASSLGVTGLGSPLHF
TRBV19,.,TRBJ1-2,.,TGTGCCAGTAGCCGGACAGTACTTGACTATGGCTACACCTTC,CASSRTVLDYGYTF
TRBV13,once,TRBJ1-6,TRBD1,TGTGCCAGCAGCTTCATGGACAGGGGACATTCACCCCTCCACTTT,CASSFMDRGHSPLHF
TRBV6-5,.,TRBJ1-2,TRBD1,TGTGCCAGCAGTTCGGGACAGGGGAGGGATGGCTACACCTTC,CASSSGQGRDGYTF
TRBV19,.,TRBJ1-3,.,TGTGCCAGTAGTATATCTTCTGGAAACACCATATATTTT,CASSISSGNTIYF
TRBV7-9,.,TRBJ2-4,TRBD2,TGTGCCAGCAGCTTATGGGAGGGTCAGGACATTCAGTACTTC,CASSLWEGQDIQYF
TRBV2,.,TRBJ1-6,TRBD1,TGTGCCAGCAGTGGGGACCGGACAGGGCCGAGCTCCTATAATTCACCCCTCCACTTT,CASSGDRTGPSSYNSPLHF
TRBV5-1,.,TRBJ2-2,.,TGCGCCAGCAGCCTAGGCCTTACCAACACCGGGGAGCTGTTTTTT,CASSLGLTNTGELFF
TRBV25-1,once,TRBJ1-4,.,TGTGCCAGCAGTGGATGGACTCCTAATGAAAAACTGTTTTTT,CASSGWTPNEKLFF
TRBV19,once,TRBJ2-2,.,TGTGCCAGTAGTATTGGGCAGGCCGGGGAGCTGTTTTTT,CASSIGQAGELFF
TRBV9,.,TRBJ1-3,.,TGTGCCAGCAGCGTAAGCGTCAGCCCGAACACCATATATTTT,CASSVSVSPNTIYF
TRBV2,once,TRBJ1-5,TRBD1,TGTGCCAGCAGTGAAGCGGGTGGGACAGGGAAAAGGCCCCAGCATTTT,CASSEAGGTGKRPQHF
TRBV2,.,TRBJ1-3,.,TGTGCCAGCAGTAGGGTAGCGGGAAACACCATATATTTT,CASSRVAGNTIYF
TRBV27,once,TRBJ1-5,.,TGTGCCAGCAGTTGGGCCCTGAATCAGCCCCAGCATTTT,CASSWALNQPQHF
TRBV10-1,.,TRBJ1-3,.,TGCGCCAGCAGTGAGGGCCCGACAGCGATCTCTGGAAACACCATATATTTT,CASSEGPTAISGNTIYF
TRBV6-6,.,TRBJ2-7,TRBD1,TGTGCCAGCAAGACCTCGGGACAGGGGGTGTACGAGCAGTACTTC,CASKTSGQGVYEQYF
TRBV6-5,.,TRBJ2-5,TRBD1,TGTGCCAGCAGCCGTTCCGGGACAGGGGAAGAGACCCAGTACTTC,CASSRSGTGEETQYF
TRBV7-8,once,TRBJ2-2,TRBD1,TGTGCCAGCAGTCAAGAACCGTATTTGGACAGGGGGGATAACACCGGGGAGCTGTTTTTT,CASSQEPYLDRGDNTGELFF
TRBV19,.,TRBJ1-4,TRBD1,TGTGCCAGTAGTATTTGGGGACAGCATGAAAAACTGTTTTTT,CASSIWGQHEKLFF
TRBV11-2,.,TRBJ2-7,.,TGTGCCAGCAGCCTGGTTTGGCAGGGGCAGTACTTC,CASSLVWQGQYF
TRBV9,.,TRBJ1-1,.,TGTGCCAGCAGCCCCCGTCGACAGCTGAACACTGAAGCTTTCTTT,CASSPRRQLNTEAFF
TRBV7-9,.,TRBJ2-1,TRBD2,TGTGCCAGCAGCCCCATGGTCCTAGCGGGGGGGGACAGGTACAATGAGCAGTTCTTC,CASSPMVLAGGDRYNEQFF
TRBV2,few,TRBJ2-3,.,TGTGCCAGCAGACTCGCAGGAGATACGCAGTATTTT,CASRLAGDTQYF
TRBV5-1,.,TRBJ2-7,TRBD1,TGCGCCAGCAGCCGAACAGGGGACTACGAGCAGTACTTC,CASSRTGDYEQYF
TRBV7-8,.,TRBJ1-5,TRBD1,TGTGCCAGCAGCCCTGGGACAGGGGATCAGCCCCAGCATTTT,CASSPGTGDQPQHF
TRBV19,once,TRBJ1-6,TRBD1,TGTGCCAGTAGTGCTTTCATCGGGACAGGGTATAATTCACCCCTCCACTTT,CASSAFIGTGYNSPLHF
TRBV3-1/TRBV3-2,.,TRBJ1-2,TRBD1,TGTGCCAGCAGCCAAAGGACAGGGGGTGGCTACACCTTC,CASSQRTGGGYTF
TRBV11-3,once,TRBJ2-1,TRBD2,TGTGCCAGCAGCGCACGACTAGCGGCCCCCTACAATGAGCAGTTCTTC,CASSARLAAPYNEQFF
TRBV7-9,.,TRBJ1-4,.,TGTGCCAGCAGCCCAAGCTTTGCTAGCGAAAAACTGTTTTTT,CASSPSFASEKLFF
TRBV13,.,TRBJ1-5,TRBD1,TGTGCCAGCCCGGGACAGGGAGATATTAGCAATCAGCCCCAGCATTTT,CASPGQGDISNQPQHF
TRBV6-5,.,TRBJ1-4,TRBD1,TGTGCCAGCCGGGACAGGGGGCAAAAACTGTTTTTT,CASRDRGQKLFF
TRBV2,.,TRBJ2-1,.,TGTGCCAGCGTCAGAAGGGACTCCTCGAGCTCCTACAATGAGCAGTTCTTC,CASVRRDSSSSYNEQFF
TRBV10-1,.,TRBJ2-1,TRBD2,TGCGCCAGCAGCGTAGCGGGGGTCTCATCCTACAATGAGCAGTTCTTC,CASSVAGVSSYNEQFF
TRBV27,.,TRBJ2-1,TRBD1,TGTGCCAGCAGTCTCGACAGGGGACGGTACAATGAGCAGTTCTTC,CASSLDRGRYNEQFF